This T cell receptor beta chain was identified during a study of T cell repertoires in cytomegalovirus infection. This CDR3 region has 16 residues. The V gene lost 5 bases and the J gene lost 6 bases, with 22 bases spanning the gap. MiXCR, run by TCRdb on the reads, gives a single entry per CDR3 protein. The table records around 350,000 distinct CDR3 sequences, 15% to 20% of them present only once. This clonotype was counted at least ten times. This sequence joins TRBV12-3 or TRBV12-4 and TRBJ1-1; D not resolved. The receptor comes from a human donor in good health (CMV status not recorded). Some clones in this sample may be carry-over from other donors' samples. The sequenced sample was PBMCs. The CDR3 DNA reads TGTGCCAGCAGTCCCAAGTTTATACCAGGTACCTCTGAAGCTTTCTTT. Amino acids: CASSPKFIPGTSEAFF.